This T cell receptor (beta chain) was sequenced for a study of blood T cell repertoires in COVID-19. Study-wide background: Spain, Italy and the United States supplied samples that represented acute and convalescent COVID-19.

Under the authors' procedure: Reference gene primers were amplified, and this amplification served to estimate nucleated cell counts. TCRdb's copy holds only in-frame clones and misses some; the assay was immunoSEQ multiplex PCR. The DNA was the basis for D and trimming; V, J and clone size are from that table. Of approximately 360,000 clones listed, approximately 87% are singletons. There are 13 residues in the CDR3. Between the trimmed V and J ends, which lost 2 bases and 11 bases, there was a span of 10 bases. Germline CDR1 reads SGHTA; CDR2 reads FQGTGA. Participants spanned ages roughly 18 to 95 years and resided in roughly 22 US areas.

Sequenced: PBMCs or T cells enriched from blood (not recorded which). The gene calls are TRBV7-3 and TRBJ1-6; D remains ambiguous. The sequence was obtained from a woman aged 25-40 years with acute COVID-19. CDR3 DNA sequence: TGTGCCAGCAGCTTAGAGGAGTGGACACCCCTCCACTTT. Its protein is CASSLEEWTPLHF.